These T cell receptor beta chains were read from a single sample in a study of CD8 T cells in Susac syndrome. TCRdb fed the immunoSEQ multiplex PCR reads into MiXCR, producing one record per CDR3 protein. The sample holds about 250,000 distinct CDR3 sequences, roughly 95% seen once. Sequencing was carried out using CD4+ T cells from PBMCs. The origin of the receptors is a human donor with multiple sclerosis. Both conserved end residues are part of each CDR3. Fields, in order: J gene, V gene, D gene, clone size, CDR3 DNA, CDR3 protein. D genes are given only for firm matches. Size is stated for part of the rows, as once, few or many counts, or as a class when the clone is expanded.

TRBJ2-3 TRBV6-5 TRBD1 - TGTGCCAGCACGGGACAGGGCCTCACAGATACGCAGTATTTT CASTGQGLTDTQYF
TRBJ2-3 TRBV3-1 - - TGTGCCAGCAGTAGAGGGACCCAATCTTTGGATACGCAGTATTTT CASSRGTQSLDTQYF
TRBJ2-6 TRBV14 - - TGTGCCAGCAGCCAAGATTTTATTGGGGCCAACGTCCTGACTTTC CASSQDFIGANVLTF
TRBJ1-2 TRBV28 TRBD1 - TGTGCCAGCAGTTTATGGGGGACAGGGAACTATGGCTACACCTTC CASSLWGTGNYGYTF
TRBJ1-5 TRBV9 - - TGTGCCAGCAGCGTAGGAGCGTCCAGCAATCAGCCCCAGCATTTT CASSVGASSNQPQHF
TRBJ2-1 TRBV23-1 TRBD2 once TGCGCCAGCAGTCCTATAGGTGGTCTAGCGGAGGACAATGAGCAGTTCTTC CASSPIGGLAEDNEQFF
TRBJ2-1 TRBV12-3/TRBV12-4 - - TGTGCCAGCAGACGAGGAGAGGGTTACGGTGAGCAGTTCTTC CASRRGEGYGEQFF
TRBJ2-7 TRBV5-5 - - TGTGCCAGCAGCCCCCCTGGGGCGTTACGCCACGAGCAGTACTTC CASSPPGALRHEQYF
TRBJ2-3 TRBV2 TRBD2 - TGTGCCAGCAGGCTAGCGGGAGGTGCTAGCACAGATACGCAGTATTTT CASRLAGGASTDTQYF
TRBJ1-6 TRBV3-1 - once TGTGCCAGCAGCCAAGTCGGGGCGGACCTCCACTTT CASSQVGADLHF
TRBJ1-4 TRBV30 TRBD1 - TGTGCCTGGGGACAGGGGGCAACTAATGAAAAACTGTTTTTT CAWGQGATNEKLFF
TRBJ2-5 TRBV13 - - TGTGCCAGCAGCACCTGGGGCAGCCAAGAGACCCAGTACTTC CASSTWGSQETQYF
TRBJ2-1 TRBV15 - - TGTGCCACCAGCAGACTGAGACTCGAGCAGTTCTTC CATSRLRLEQFF
TRBJ1-1 TRBV7-9 TRBD1 - TGTGCCAGCAGCCTCACGACAGGGCCGGCTGAAGCTTTCTTT CASSLTTGPAEAFF
TRBJ1-2 TRBV28 - - TGTGCCAGCAGTTTAAAGGGGCTTGGCTACACCTTC CASSLKGLGYTF
TRBJ1-1 TRBV10-3 - - TGTGCCATCAGTCGGGTCTCGAACACTGAAGCTTTCTTT CAISRVSNTEAFF
TRBJ2-2 TRBV21-1 - - TGTAGCAGCAGCAAACAGGGGAACACCGGGGAGCTGTTTTTT CSSSKQGNTGELFF
TRBJ1-1 TRBV20-1 - - TGCAGTGCTCCGCGGCAGGGAGGGGACACTGAAGCTTTCTTT CSAPRQGGDTEAFF
TRBJ2-3 TRBV15 TRBD2 - TGTGCCACCAGCAGAGTCGGGGGGGCCTCAGATACGCAGTATTTT CATSRVGGASDTQYF
TRBJ1-1 TRBV4-2 - once TGTGCCAGCAGCCAAGATGGGTGGGTGAACACTGAAGCTTTCTTT CASSQDGWVNTEAFF
TRBJ2-7 TRBV29-1 TRBD1 - TGCAGCGTGACCGGACAGGGTTCGTCCTACGAGCAGTACTTC CSVTGQGSSYEQYF
TRBJ1-5 TRBV6-2/TRBV6-3 - - TGTGCCAGCAGACACTCTCCTTGGTTGGGAAGCAATCAGCCCCAGCATTTT CASRHSPWLGSNQPQHF
TRBJ1-3 TRBV15 TRBD1 - TGTGCCACCAGTCAGCAGGGGGCCTCTGGAAACACCATATATTTT CATSQQGASGNTIYF
TRBJ1-2 TRBV5-4 - - TGTGCCAGCAGCTTGGAAGTCTCCCGCGGAGGCTACACCTTC CASSLEVSRGGYTF
TRBJ2-7 TRBV21-1 - - TGTGCCAGCAGCAACACGGACTACGAGCAGTACTTC CASSNTDYEQYF
TRBJ1-1 TRBV19 - - TGTGCCAGTACCCTCGGACCAGGGTTGGCTGAAGCTTTCTTT CASTLGPGLAEAFF
TRBJ2-4 TRBV7-3 TRBD2 - TGTGCCAGCAGCCCAACCCACGCGGGGGACATTCAGTACTTC CASSPTHAGDIQYF
TRBJ2-1 TRBV7-2 TRBD1 - TGTGCCAGCAGCTTACCAACAGGGGGCGTCCGTGGTGAGCAGTTCTTC CASSLPTGGVRGEQFF
TRBJ1-1 TRBV10-3 - once TGTGCCATCAGGGCGGGGGTTGGAATGAACACTGAAGCTTTCTTT CAIRAGVGMNTEAFF
TRBJ1-6 TRBV12-3/TRBV12-4 - - TGTGCCAGCAGTTTAGCGCAACCCGGGGCGGGTTCACCCCTCCACTTT CASSLAQPGAGSPLHF
TRBJ2-3 TRBV11-3 - - TGTGCCAGCAGCTCCCCTCGAACGCAGTATTTT CASSSPRTQYF
TRBJ1-1 TRBV29-1 TRBD1 - TGCAGCGTGGGAGGACAGGGGGGGCTAGAAGCTTTCTTT CSVGGQGGLEAFF
TRBJ1-3 TRBV12-3/TRBV12-4 - - TGTGCCAGCAGTTTAGGGCGACGGGGAAACACCATATATTTT CASSLGRRGNTIYF